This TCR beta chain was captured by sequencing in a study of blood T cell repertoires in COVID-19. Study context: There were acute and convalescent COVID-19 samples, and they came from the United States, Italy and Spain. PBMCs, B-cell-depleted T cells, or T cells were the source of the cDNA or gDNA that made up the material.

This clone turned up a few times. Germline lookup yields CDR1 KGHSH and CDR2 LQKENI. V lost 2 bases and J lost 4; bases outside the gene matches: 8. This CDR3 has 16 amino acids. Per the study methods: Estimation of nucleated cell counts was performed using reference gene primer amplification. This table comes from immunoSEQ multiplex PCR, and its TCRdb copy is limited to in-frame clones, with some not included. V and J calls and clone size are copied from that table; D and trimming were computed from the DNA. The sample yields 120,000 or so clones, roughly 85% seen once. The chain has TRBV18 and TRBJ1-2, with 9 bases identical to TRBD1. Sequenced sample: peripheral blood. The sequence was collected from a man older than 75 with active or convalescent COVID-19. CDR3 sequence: CASSPRDREIGYGYTF. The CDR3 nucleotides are TGTGCCAGCTCACCAAGGGACAGGGAAATCGGCTATGGCTACACCTTC.